Listed below are T cell receptor beta chains from one sample, sequenced in a study of Ad26.COV2.S vaccination and SARS-CoV-2 variants. Profiling relied on immunoSEQ multiplex PCR, and the TCRdb table lists in-frame clones only, not all of them. The data contain roughly 390,000 clones, 70% to 90% of them singletons. Source: peripheral blood, taken in a trial of Ad26.COV2.S vaccine versus placebo. These receptors originate from a person aged 18-65 years who received the Ad26.COV2.S COVID-19 vaccine or a placebo. Both conserved end residues are part of each CDR3. A D gene is named only where the DNA matches it firmly. The size entry is marked missing in some rows and otherwise reads once, few, many or a size class.

cdr3_nt	cdr3_aa	clone_size	d_call	v_call	j_call
TGTGCCAGCAGTGCGAGACTAGGGGGCTACGAGCAGTACTTC	CASSARLGGYEQYF	NA	NA	TRBV2	TRBJ2-7
TGTGCCAGCAGCGACCCTATCAGGGGGAGGTATGGCTACACCTTC	CASSDPIRGRYGYTF	NA	TRBD1	TRBV9	TRBJ1-2
TGCGCCAGCAGCCTCAGGGCTCCTAGAGATGGCTACACCTTC	CASSLRAPRDGYTF	NA	NA	TRBV5-1	TRBJ1-2
TGTGCCAGCAGTGAATACCCGAATGAAAAACTGTTTTTT	CASSEYPNEKLFF	NA	NA	TRBV25-1	TRBJ1-4
TGCAGCGTCGCTGGACAGGGGGCCTTTAGGACTGAAGCTTTCTTT	CSVAGQGAFRTEAFF	NA	TRBD1	TRBV29-1	TRBJ1-1
TGTGCCAGCAGCAACCCTAGCGGGGGGCAGTTCTTC	CASSNPSGGQFF	once	TRBD2	TRBV6-5	TRBJ2-1
TGCAGCGTTGACCGCGACAGGGCCGGCACTGAAGCTTTCTTT	CSVDRDRAGTEAFF	NA	TRBD1	TRBV29-1	TRBJ1-1
TGTGCCAGCAGCGTATTCGGGGCGCGCGAGCAGTTCTTC	CASSVFGAREQFF	NA	NA	TRBV9	TRBJ2-1
TGTGCCAGCAGCTTGATGGGGGGGGCCTACAATGAGCAGTTCTTC	CASSLMGGAYNEQFF	once	TRBD2	TRBV3-1/TRBV3-2	TRBJ2-1
TGCAGCGGGACCCTAGGACAGCATTTAACCTACGAGCAGTACTTC	CSGTLGQHLTYEQYF	once	NA	TRBV29-1	TRBJ2-7